This record looks at one T cell receptor (beta chain) sequence and its context. The antigen is undetermined. The PCR was carried out with 60 Vbeta primers and 13 Jbeta primers. Only in-frame clones appear in the TCRdb table, and some are missing; sequencing was by immunoSEQ multiplex PCR. The repertoire includes 45,000 to 65,000 clones, 75% to 80% of them detected once, and approximately 2.5% sits in the top ten. The data belong to a study of cytomegalovirus exposure and HLA in healthy donors. General study points: A missense DCLRE1C variant was associated with V- and J-gene trimming of TCR beta chains in a later analysis, and an independent cohort replicated the association. Through in vitro validation, three CMV-associated chains were shown to be specific for CMV antigens.

This sequence was found in a woman aged 40 to 50 in good health and CMV-seropositive. The sample consisted of PBMCs.

The CDR3 sequence is CSVKTGPAEAFF. CDR3 coding DNA: TGCAGCGTGAAGACAGGGCCGGCTGAAGCTTTCTTT. This chain links TRBV29-1 with TRBJ1-1; 7 nucleotides line up with TRBD1. Germline V gene sequence: CDR1 SQVTM, CDR2 ANQGSEA. The CDR3 has 12 amino acids. Unmatched junction bases numbered 7, after V lost 6 bases and J lost 6 bases.